This TCR beta chain was captured by sequencing in a study of T-cell memory formation after mild COVID-19. The germline V gene encodes CDR1 SGHTA and CDR2 FQGNSA. The CDR3 is 16 residues long. This clonotype showed up just once. An end of the junction does not agree with germline; a read error may underlie this. Each CDR3 protein gets one entry after TCRdb re-called the 5' RACE reads with MiXCR. Of approximately 350,000 distinct CDR3 sequences in the sample, about an eighth were seen once. Sequences were obtained from PBMCs or a T cell subset sorted from them (not recorded which). This sequence originates from a man between 18 and 29 years old who had mild COVID-19 (a few samples of this study predate the infection). Cell type and time point are not known. V usage is TRBV7-2 and J usage is TRBJ1-5; TRBD1 matches at 9 bases. The CDR3 here is CASSLMTGGTNQPQNF. The CDR3 DNA reads TGTGCCAGCAGCTTGATGACAGGGGGAACCAATCAGCCCCAGAATTTT. The whole variable domain, remainder taken from reference TRBV7-2 and TRBJ1-5, is GAGVSQSPSNKVTEKGKDVELRCDPISGHTALYWYRQSLGQGLEFLIYFQGNSAPDKSGLPSDRFSAERTGGSVSTLTIQRTQQEDSAVYLCASSLMTGGTNQPQNFGDGTRLSIL.